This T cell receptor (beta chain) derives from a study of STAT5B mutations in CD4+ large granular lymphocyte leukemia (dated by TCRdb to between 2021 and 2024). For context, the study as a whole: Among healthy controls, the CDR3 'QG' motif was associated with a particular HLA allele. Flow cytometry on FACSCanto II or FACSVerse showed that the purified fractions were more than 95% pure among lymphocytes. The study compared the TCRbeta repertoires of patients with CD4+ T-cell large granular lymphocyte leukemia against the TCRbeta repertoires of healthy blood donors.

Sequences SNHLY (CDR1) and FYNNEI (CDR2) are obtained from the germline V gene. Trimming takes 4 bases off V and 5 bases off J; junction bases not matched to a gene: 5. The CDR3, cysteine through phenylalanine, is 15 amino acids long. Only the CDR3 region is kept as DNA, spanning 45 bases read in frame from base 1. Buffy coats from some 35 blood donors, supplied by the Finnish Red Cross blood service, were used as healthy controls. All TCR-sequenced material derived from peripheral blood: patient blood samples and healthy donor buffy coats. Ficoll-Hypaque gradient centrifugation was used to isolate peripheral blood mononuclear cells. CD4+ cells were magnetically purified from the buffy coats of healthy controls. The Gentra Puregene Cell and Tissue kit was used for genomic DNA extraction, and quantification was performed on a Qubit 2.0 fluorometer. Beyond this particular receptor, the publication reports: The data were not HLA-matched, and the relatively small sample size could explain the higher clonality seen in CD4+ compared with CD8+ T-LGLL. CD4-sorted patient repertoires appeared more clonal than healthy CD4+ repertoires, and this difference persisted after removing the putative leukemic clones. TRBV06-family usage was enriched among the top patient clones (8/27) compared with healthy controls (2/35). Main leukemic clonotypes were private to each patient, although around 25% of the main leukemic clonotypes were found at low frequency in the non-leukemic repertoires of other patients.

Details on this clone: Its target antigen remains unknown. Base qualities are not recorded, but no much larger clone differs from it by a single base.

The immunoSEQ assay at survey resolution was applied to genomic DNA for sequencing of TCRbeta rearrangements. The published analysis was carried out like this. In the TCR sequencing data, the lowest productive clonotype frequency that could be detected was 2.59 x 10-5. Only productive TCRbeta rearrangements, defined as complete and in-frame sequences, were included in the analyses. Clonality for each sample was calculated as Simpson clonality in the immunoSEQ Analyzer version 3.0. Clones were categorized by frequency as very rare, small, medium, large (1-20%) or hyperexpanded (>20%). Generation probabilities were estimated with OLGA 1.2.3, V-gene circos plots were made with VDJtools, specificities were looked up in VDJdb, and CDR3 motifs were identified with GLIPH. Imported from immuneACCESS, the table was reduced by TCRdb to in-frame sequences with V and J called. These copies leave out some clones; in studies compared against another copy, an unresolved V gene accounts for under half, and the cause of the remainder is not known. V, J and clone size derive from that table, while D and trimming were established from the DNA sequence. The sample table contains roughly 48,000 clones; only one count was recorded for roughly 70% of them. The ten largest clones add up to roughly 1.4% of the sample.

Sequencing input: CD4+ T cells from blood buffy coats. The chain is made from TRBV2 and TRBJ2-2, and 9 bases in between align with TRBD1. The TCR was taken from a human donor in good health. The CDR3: CASSGQGVETGELFF. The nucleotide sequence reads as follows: TGTGCCAGCAGTGGACAGGGGGTTGAGACCGGGGAGCTGTTTTTT.